What follows is one T cell receptor (beta chain) and its context. What it recognizes is unknown. This record comes from a study of vaccination and CD4 T cells after COVID-19. Study in general: Stimuli were overlapping spike peptide pools of SARS-CoV-2 and three common cold coronaviruses (HCoV-NL63, HCoV-OC43, HCoV-229E).

Trimming left V 7 bases short and J 2 bases short, with 15 bases between. Germline values: CDR1 DFQATT, CDR2 SNEGSKA (reference sequence). The CDR3 runs to 14 residues. Treatment indicated: roughly 10-day PBMC culture with coronavirus spike peptide pools or control peptides (ViraFEST assay). CD4+ T cells of the unexposed donor were collected before the COVID-19 pandemic (2011-2018). ViraFEST used peptide pools to expand antigen-specific T cells before TCR sequencing. Sequencing of the DNA from cultured CD4+ T cells was carried out with the Oncomine TCR Beta short-read assay. Investigators isolated genomic DNA from cultured CD4+ T cells. TCRdb ran MiXCR on the PCR reads and lists one entry per CDR3 protein. The top ten hold approximately 11% of the sample, which has about 9,700 distinct CDR3 sequences, 45% seen once.

The sequenced material came from CD4+ T cells from blood, cultured in vitro. The chain links TRBV20-1 to TRBJ2-1, with D possibly TRBD1 on 5 matching bases. The sequence derives from a human donor in good health. In nucleotides, the CDR3 is TGCAGTGTCGAGACAGATTCCCCCTACAATGAGCAGTTCTTC. Protein product: CSVETDSPYNEQFF.